This T cell receptor beta chain comes out of a study of blood T cell repertoires in COVID-19 (dated by TCRdb to 2018 to 2021). At the level of the whole study: Samples covering the acute and convalescent phases of COVID-19 were provided by collaborators in the United States, Italy and Spain. The prospective study material was composed of cDNA or gDNA derived from T cells, B-cell-depleted T cells, or PBMCs. Sample metadata almost always included a de-identified subject ID, COVID-19 status, age in years and sex. The dataset comprised deeply sampled blood TCRbeta repertoires from subjects exposed to, actively infected with, or recovered from COVID-19. Where available, HLA class I and class II types were obtained from metadata supplied by the sample provider rather than from assay-based typing. A freely available public database, intended as a resource for researchers studying the immune response to SARS-CoV-2, is where the repertoires were released. The samples were drawn from the first 160 participants of the ongoing ImmuneRACE study and from more than 1,000 subjects provided by 6 global collaborators. Broader findings and caveats from the paper: The quantity of clinical and demographic metadata differed by source and by participant and was supplied without curation.

TCRbeta CDR3 regions were amplified from genomic DNA by means of the immunoSEQ Assay, a bias-controlled multiplex PCR. The source study handled its data this way. Within the assay, amplification of reference gene primers was used to estimate how many nucleated cells each sample contained. To quantify the absolute abundance of each unique TCRbeta CDR3 rearrangement, sequence reads were collapsed and filtered. For each sample, productive Simpson clonality was calculated by taking the square root of Simpson's diversity index across productive rearrangements. TCRdb stores this immuneACCESS table with in-frame sequences only. Part of the clones is absent; in the studies checked, under half of the shortfall reflects unresolved V genes, and no reason is known for the rest. D and trimming were read from the DNA, whereas the V and J calls and clone size are those reported in that table. For this sample there are hundreds of thousands of clones; more than 75% appear just once. The ten most abundant clones make up roughly 3.4% of the sample.

Including the terminal cysteine and phenylalanine, the CDR3 comprises 15 residues. Only the CDR3 part of the read is kept: 45 bases, read in frame from the first base. Ends trimmed: V by 2 bases, J by 2 bases; bases unmatched to a gene: 5. CDR1 KGHSH and CDR2 LQKENI are derived from the germline V gene. A second Seattle source provided samples from volunteer blood donors who had recovered from COVID-19. The collaborating institutions used their own protocols to collect whole blood in K2EDTA tubes. Collaborator samples were shipped for TCRbeta analysis as frozen whole blood, isolated PBMCs, or DNA extracted from either sample type. As concerns this clone: Its recognized antigen is unknown. No per-base quality is available; no much larger clone lies one base away.

Sequencing input: peripheral blood. This TCR derives from a woman younger than 30 who had recovered from COVID-19. The rearrangement combines TRBV18 with TRBJ1-2; 7 bases in the junction line up with TRBD1. The DNA reads TGTGCCAGCTCACCAGGGACAGCTCTGAACTATGGCTACACCTTC. Its amino acids are CASSPGTALNYGYTF.